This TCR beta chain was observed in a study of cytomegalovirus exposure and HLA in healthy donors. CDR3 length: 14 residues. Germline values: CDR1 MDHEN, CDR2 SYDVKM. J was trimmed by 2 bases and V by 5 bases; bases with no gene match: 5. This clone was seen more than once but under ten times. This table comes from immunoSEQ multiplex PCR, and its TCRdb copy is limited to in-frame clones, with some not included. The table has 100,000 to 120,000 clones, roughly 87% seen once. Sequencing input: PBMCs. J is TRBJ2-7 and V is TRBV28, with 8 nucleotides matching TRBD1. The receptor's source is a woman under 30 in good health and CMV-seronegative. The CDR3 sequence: CASSLLQGAYEQYF. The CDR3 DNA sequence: TGTGCCAGCAGTCTGCTACAGGGGGCCTACGAGCAGTACTTC.